This is a list of T cell receptor beta chains from one sample in a study of T cell responses to AZD1222 COVID-19 vaccine. Produced via immunoSEQ multiplex PCR; TCRdb's table is partial and in-frame only. The table shows around 140,000 clones, with 80% to 95% occurring only once. The sequences come from peripheral blood, collected on day 0 of AZD1222 vaccination. The receptors were sampled from an adult in good health. CDR3s include the opening cysteine and the closing phenylalanine or tryptophan. A row's size may be missing; if present it is once, few, many or a size class.

v_call,clone_size,cdr3_aa
TRBV5-6,-,CASSLRWGRDQPQHF
TRBV6-1,-,CASSEGRGIQPLPRNTIYF
TRBV10-3,-,CAISESVATGELFF
TRBV5-6,-,CASSYFLGLVSDEQFF
TRBV19,-,CASSIGRNQPQHF
TRBV27,once,CASRPEREWSTDTQYF
TRBV10-3,-,CAISNQPTVSGGYTF
TRBV28,-,CASRSGTGSYNEQFF
TRBV2,-,CASRPGLGSYNEQFF
TRBV7-9,-,CASSLTGLAGRVEQFF
TRBV5-1,-,CASSGSDRGAADTQYF
TRBV7-9,few,CASSGTSGSSNTGELFF
TRBV2,-,CASRQASGRKETQYF
TRBV6-5,-,CASSSRGGTTNGYTF